What follows are 32 T cell receptor beta chains derived from one specimen sequenced in a study of shared clonotypes between healthy human individuals. Generated by immunoSEQ multiplex PCR, the TCRdb table keeps only in-frame clones and is missing some. Of about 2.2 million clones listed, about 94% were seen once; the top ten hold around 1.8%. Only CD45RO-negative cells positively selected for CCR7 counted as naive CD8 cells, so terminally differentiated effector memory CD45RA+ cells were excluded. Sequenced input: naive CD8+ T cells from PBMCs. Every receptor here comes from a man between 18 and 29 years old in good health. Some clones in this sample may be carry-over from other donors' samples.

The chain is built from TRBV15 and TRBJ1-2; TRBD1 might be the D (5 bases). V dropped 5 bases and J dropped 6 bases, with 16 bases sitting between them. The CDR3 is 14 residues long. Germline assignment: CDR1 LNHNV and CDR2 YYDKDF (reference sequence). The CDR3 DNA follows: TGTGCCACCAGCGGCGGGACTCCCGGGGATGGCTACACCTTC. It translates to CATSGGTPGDGYTF.

The J gene is TRBJ1-1, the V gene TRBV6-6, with 7 bases identical to TRBD1. The V and J ends lost 2 bases and 3 bases, in that order; junction bases with no gene match: 6. Per the germline V gene, CDR1 is MNHNY and CDR2 is SVGAGI (reference sequence). This CDR3 is 15 amino acids long. The CDR3 here is CASSYPRTGYTEAFF. CDR3 in DNA: TGTGCCAGCAGTTACCCGAGGACAGGTTACACTGAAGCTTTCTTT.

The CDR3 is CAISGMGFGGSHEQYF. The CDR3 DNA is TGTGCCATCAGTGGGATGGGGTTTGGCGGGAGCCACGAGCAGTACTTC. J is TRBJ2-7 and V is TRBV10-3, with TRBD2 identical over 7 bases. The CDR3 loop spans 16 amino acids. Germline-derived CDR1 and CDR2 are ENHRY and SYGVKD. The J segment lost 5 bases and the V segment lost 4 bases, leaving 14 bases of the junction unmatched.

This chain connects TRBV9 to TRBJ1-1, with D possibly being TRBD1 (5 bases). Trimming stripped 6 bases from V and 3 bases from J, with 12 bases between. CDR3 length: 13 amino acids. In germline, CDR1 is SGDLS, CDR2 YYNGEE. The CDR3 spells CASKGGVDTEAFF. CDR3 DNA sequence: TGTGCCAGCAAGGGAGGGGTGGACACTGAAGCTTTCTTT.

The chain employs TRBV19 and TRBJ2-2; 10 bases are a match to TRBD2. J lost 7 bases, V lost 7 bases, and 9 bases had no gene match. This CDR3 has 15 amino acids. Germline V gives CDR1 LNHDA, CDR2 SQIVND (reference sequence). This CDR3 is CASTPAGGPFGELFF. The CDR3 bases are TGTGCCAGTACCCCAGCGGGAGGGCCGTTCGGGGAGCTGTTTTTT.

The gene calls are TRBV27 and TRBJ2-1; 7 positions match TRBD1. Per germline, CDR1 MNHEY and CDR2 SMNVEV (reference sequence). After removal of 2 bases from V and 9 bases from J, the junction contained 22 bases not matched to a gene. The CDR3 totals 19 residues. CDR3 protein: CASSLRFPDYRNRGGEQFF. The CDR3, as DNA: TGTGCCAGCAGTTTACGGTTCCCCGACTACCGTAACAGGGGCGGTGAGCAGTTCTTC.

This rearrangement joins TRBV27 to TRBJ2-7; D gene ambiguous. There are 14 residues in the CDR3. Germline loops: CDR1 MNHEY, CDR2 SMNVEV (reference sequence). The V gene lost 3 bases and the J gene lost 7 bases, with 16 bases spanning the gap. CDR3 loop: CASSFTRTAREQYF. The CDR3 DNA sequence: TGTGCCAGCAGTTTCACTCGGACGGCACGGGAGCAGTACTTC.

V and J are TRBV2 and TRBJ2-4, with D uncertain. The CDR3 is made up of 18 amino acids. Trimming pared 2 bases from V and 0 bases from J, leaving 17 bases between. The germline gives CDR1 SNHLY, CDR2 FYNNEI. The CDR3 DNA follows: TGTGCCAGCAGTGAAAGAGGTCTCCCGCGATTAGCCAAAAACATTCAGTACTTC. Amino acids: CASSERGLPRLAKNIQYF.

The rearrangement uses TRBV27 and TRBJ2-2; TRBD1 is a possible D gene (5 bases). This CDR3 region has 17 residues. Trimming stripped 5 bases from V and 1 base from J, with 17 bases between. Germline V gene sequence: CDR1 MNHEY, CDR2 SMNVEV (reference sequence). In nucleotides, the CDR3 is TGTGCCAGCAGTGAGCCCAAGGGGTTGTGGAACACCGGGGAGCTGTTTTTT. Protein sequence: CASSEPKGLWNTGELFF.

The V and J genes are TRBV6-4 and TRBJ2-3; the match to TRBD2 covers 12 bases. Germline V gene lookup returns CDR1 MRHNA and CDR2 SNTAGT. The CDR3 is 15 amino acids. The V gene end was trimmed by 2 bases and the J gene end by 3 bases; junction bases not matched to a gene: 0. The CDR3 loop reads CASSDGTSGTDTQYF. The CDR3 nucleotides read TGTGCCAGCAGTGACGGGACTAGCGGGACAGATACGCAGTATTTT.

This clone is a singleton in its sample. This chain joins TRBV14 and TRBJ1-2; 7 bases align to TRBD1. Looked up from germline, CDR1 is SGHDN and CDR2 is FVKESK. This CDR3 has 13 residues. The junction had 3 bases not matched to a gene; V was cut back by 3 bases and J by 5 bases. CDR3 sequence reads: CASSHRGTYGYTF. The CDR3 bases are TGTGCCAGCAGCCACAGGGGGACGTATGGCTACACCTTC.

The chain links TRBV10-3 to TRBJ2-3; D is unclear. V was trimmed by 8 bases and J by 4 bases, leaving 16 bases between them. The CDR3 loop spans 14 amino acids. Per the germline V gene, CDR1 is ENHRY and CDR2 is SYGVKD. CDR3 DNA sequence: TGTGCCATCCGGTGGAAGCCGGAGTCAGATACGCAGTATTTT. This gives the protein CAIRWKPESDTQYF.

The chain joins TRBV30 to TRBJ1-5, with D uncertain. The CDR3 is 13 amino acids. V shed 3 bases and J shed 3 bases, with 9 bases lying between them. The germline V gene has CDR1 GTSNPN and CDR2 SVGIG (reference sequence). The CDR3 loop reads CAWSEDINQPQHF. CDR3 bases: TGTGCCTGGAGCGAAGACATCAATCAGCCCCAGCATTTT.

V gene TRBV7-9 combines with J gene TRBJ2-1; 8 positions match TRBD2. Losses at the gene ends were 1 base for V and 1 base for J; bases not matched to a gene: 3. The germline gives CDR1 SEHNR, CDR2 FQNEAQ (reference sequence). The CDR3 length is 16 residues. The CDR3 loop is CASSLVGGRSYNEQFF. In nucleotides, the CDR3 is TGTGCCAGCAGCTTAGTTGGCGGGAGGTCCTACAATGAGCAGTTCTTC.

The J gene is TRBJ1-5, the V gene TRBV7-2, with D perhaps matching TRBD1 (5 bases). The CDR3 runs 14 residues. The germline CDR1 and CDR2 sequences are SGHTA and FQGNSA. The ends were cut back, 1 base at V and 5 bases at J, with 9 bases in the middle. CDR3 sequence reads: CASSLGRGDQPQHF. In nucleotides, the CDR3 is TGTGCCAGCAGCTTAGGTCGGGGGGATCAGCCCCAGCATTTT.

This chain links TRBV5-1 with TRBJ2-5; D possibly corresponds to TRBD2 (5 bases). The V gene's germline CDR1 is SGHRS and CDR2 YFSETQ. V was pared by 4 bases and J by 5 bases, with 15 bases between. This CDR3 has 14 residues. This CDR3 reads CASSPWAGSETQYF. The CDR3 bases are TGCGCCAGCAGCCCATGGGCGGGCAGTGAGACCCAGTACTTC.

This chain uses TRBV7-2 with TRBJ2-2, with 8 nucleotides matching TRBD2. Germline V CDR1 and CDR2: SGHTA, FQGNSA. Trimming removed 2 bases from V and 4 bases from J; junction bases left unmatched: 3. The length of the CDR3 is 15 residues. The CDR3 region is CASSLWLAGTGELFF. As DNA, the CDR3 is TGTGCCAGCAGCTTATGGCTAGCGGGCACCGGGGAGCTGTTTTTT.

This sequence joins TRBV2 and TRBJ2-1; TRBD2 might be the D (5 bases). Trimming left V 9 bases short and J 10 bases short, with 28 bases between. The germline V gene encodes CDR1 SNHLY and CDR2 FYNNEI. The CDR3 is made up of 16 amino acids. CDR3 region: CARGSGWAGRTGEQFF. DNA for the CDR3: TGTGCCAGGGGATCGGGGTGGGCTGGAAGAACTGGAGAGCAGTTCTTC.

This clone has more than one count but fewer than ten. J is TRBJ1-2 and V is TRBV7-2; D gene unclear. V dropped 7 bases and J dropped 7 bases, with 19 bases sitting between them. The CDR3 sequence is 14 residues long. Germline V gene lookup returns CDR1 SGHTA and CDR2 FQGNSA. The CDR3 sequence is CASTSQSRFFGYTF. The CDR3 DNA reads as TGTGCCAGCACCTCCCAATCGAGGTTTTTTGGCTACACCTTC.

This sequence joins TRBV9 and TRBJ2-3; 7 positions agree with TRBD2. This CDR3 region has 15 residues. The germline CDR1 and CDR2 sequences are SGDLS and YYNGEE. V gave up 4 bases and J gave up 5 bases; unmatched junction bases: 10. The CDR3 bases are TGTGCCAGCAGCCCCGGCGGGGGTTCAAGAGATACGCAGTATTTT. This gives the protein CASSPGGGSRDTQYF.

The chain uses TRBV18 and TRBJ1-4; D remains unclear. Germline assignment: CDR1 KGHSH and CDR2 LQKENI. This CDR3 contains 13 residues. V was pared by 6 bases and J by 3 bases, with 8 bases between. The CDR3 DNA reads as TGTGCCAGCTCGCCCGAGGCTAATGAAAAACTGTTTTTT. Residues: CASSPEANEKLFF.

The V gene is TRBV9, the J gene TRBJ2-3; D is perhaps TRBD2 (6 bases). Trimming stripped 0 bases from V and 4 bases from J, with 9 bases between. Germline V gene sequence: CDR1 SGDLS, CDR2 YYNGEE. CDR3 length equals 14 residues. The CDR3 bases are TGTGCCAGCAGCGTAGCGGGAGCTTCAGATACGCAGTATTTT. It codes for CASSVAGASDTQYF.

The chain joins TRBV4-2 to TRBJ1-4; D not certain. CDR1 and CDR2 (germline): LGHNA, YNFKEQ. This CDR3 has 18 amino acids. The germline V and J ends were trimmed by 0 bases and 3 bases, with 17 bases remaining between them. CDR3 residues: CASSQDSARINANEKLFF. DNA for the CDR3: TGTGCCAGCAGCCAAGATTCGGCCAGGATCAACGCTAATGAAAAACTGTTTTTT.

This clone was seen once. V is TRBV7-6 and J is TRBJ2-7; TRBD1 agrees at 8 bases. The V gene end was trimmed by 2 bases and the J gene end by 0 bases; junction bases not matched to a gene: 9. Germline V gene data show CDR1 as SGHVS and CDR2 as FNYEAQ. The CDR3 is 17 amino acids. CDR3 loop: CASSLRQGAGVSYEQYF. The CDR3 DNA follows: TGTGCCAGCAGCTTAAGGCAGGGGGCGGGCGTCTCCTACGAGCAGTACTTC.

The chain couples TRBV6-5 to TRBJ2-1, with 9 bases aligning to TRBD2. This CDR3 region has 14 residues. CDR1 is MNHEY, CDR2 SVGAGI, per germline. Trimming removed 6 bases from V and 7 bases from J; junction bases left unmatched: 7. CDR3 in amino acids: CASRPRRGGNEQFF. CDR3 coding DNA: TGTGCCAGCAGGCCAAGGCGGGGGGGAAATGAGCAGTTCTTC.

As for this clone: The same CDR3 can be traced to other DNA sequences in this sample. This CDR3 is CASSVGDRASYEQYF. Written as DNA, the CDR3 is TGTGCCAGCAGCGTAGGGGACAGGGCCTCCTACGAGCAGTACTTC. The V call is TRBV9, the J call TRBJ2-7; TRBD1 matches at 9 bases. From germline, CDR1 is SGDLS and CDR2 YYNGEE. CDR3 size: 15 residues. The V gene end was trimmed by 0 bases and the J gene end by 0 bases; junction bases not matched to a gene: 1. The entire variable domain, with the rest obtained from reference TRBV9 and TRBJ2-7, is as follows: DSGVTQTPKHLITATGQRVTLRCSPRSGDLSVYWYQQSLDQGLQFLIQYYNGEERAKGNILERFSAQQFPDLHSELNLSSLELGDSALYFCASSVGDRASYEQYFGPGTRLTVT.

This chain uses TRBV10-1 with TRBJ2-1; TRBD2 matches at 13 bases. Germline CDR1 WNHNN, CDR2 SYGVQD (reference sequence). Trimming took 4 bases from V and 3 from J; bases not matched to a gene: 9. The CDR3 consists of 18 residues. The CDR3 DNA reads as TGCGCCAGCAGTGGTATTCCGGGACTAGCGGGAATCTACAATGAGCAGTTCTTC. This sequence encodes CASSGIPGLAGIYNEQFF.

This chain joins TRBV7-2 and TRBJ2-2, with 12 positions matching TRBD2. V lost 4 bases to trimming and J lost 5 bases; unmatched junction nucleotides: 5. The CDR3 totals 16 residues. Germline CDR1 SGHTA, CDR2 FQGNSA. The CDR3 loop is CASSSGLAGITGELFF. Written as DNA, the CDR3 is TGTGCCAGCAGCTCCGGACTAGCGGGAATTACCGGGGAGCTGTTTTTT.

The V and J genes are TRBV9 and TRBJ2-5, with 9 bases lining up with TRBD1. This CDR3 is built from 15 residues. Germline values: CDR1 SGDLS, CDR2 YYNGEE. J was trimmed by 5 bases and V by 2 bases; bases with no gene match: 7. The CDR3 region has the DNA TGTGCCAGCAGCGTGGCCGGGACAGGGTTTGAGACCCAGTACTTC. Translation: CASSVAGTGFETQYF.

The genes are TRBV7-2 and TRBJ2-7; TRBD2 aligns across 7 bases. V lost 2 bases, J lost 3 bases, and 13 bases stayed unmatched. The V gene's germline CDR1 is SGHTA and CDR2 FQGNSA. This CDR3 is built from 17 residues. CDR3 loop: CASSLPAAPGLRYEQYF. CDR3 DNA sequence: TGTGCCAGCAGCTTACCAGCGGCGCCGGGACTACGCTACGAGCAGTACTTC.

V and J are TRBV5-6 and TRBJ2-7; the D is unclear. This CDR3 is 16 amino acids long. In germline, CDR1 is SGHDT, CDR2 YYEEEE. V was pared by 3 bases and J by 2 bases, with 18 bases between. CDR3 nucleotide sequence: TGTGCCAGCAGCTCCCGTCCAGAGTCCCGGGCCTACGAGCAGTACTTC. Its translation: CASSSRPESRAYEQYF.

This chain joins TRBV30 and TRBJ2-3; 9 positions agree with TRBD2. Germline loops: CDR1 GTSNPN, CDR2 SVGIG (reference sequence). The CDR3 is 11 residues long. Trimming at V came to 3 bases and at J to 11 bases, leaving 3 bases not matched to a gene. CDR3: CAWSLTSGQYF. CDR3 nucleotide sequence: TGTGCCTGGAGCCTGACTAGCGGGCAGTATTTT.